Below are 3 T cell receptor beta chains sequenced from a single sample in a study of identical twins. MiXCR, run by TCRdb on the 5' RACE reads, gives a single entry per CDR3 protein. This table holds 750,000 to 950,000 distinct CDR3 sequences, approximately 13% found once. These same records also appear under a second study, on yellow fever vaccine responses in identical twins.

Sequenced: PBMCs. The receptors shown here come from a woman aged 18-29 years in good health.

The rearrangement links TRBV19 to TRBJ2-1, with D possibly being TRBD2 (7 bases). CDR1 is LNHDA and CDR2 is SQIVND in the germline V gene (reference sequence). This CDR3 has 15 amino acids. Trimming took off 3 bases at V and 8 bases at J, with 17 bases between the two ends. In nucleotides, the CDR3 is TGTGCCAGTAGTATTGGTGGGGGGGCTGTCTATGAGCAGTTCTTC. Protein: CASSIGGGAVYEQFF.

This clonotype was counted ten times or more. The V gene is TRBV29-1, the J gene TRBJ2-1; TRBD2 aligns across 9 bases. There are 13 residues in the CDR3. CDR1 is SQVTM, CDR2 ANQGSEA, per germline. Trimming at V came to 6 bases and at J to 6 bases, leaving 6 bases not matched to a gene. The CDR3 DNA follows: TGCAGCGTGGACGGGACTAGCAGCAATGAGCAGTTCTTC. Protein product: CSVDGTSSNEQFF.

This clonotype occurred a few times. J is TRBJ2-3 and V is TRBV6-5, with no clear D. The CDR3 consists of 15 residues. CDR1 MNHEY and CDR2 SVGAGI come from the germline V gene. Trimming took off 0 bases at V and 2 bases at J, with 9 bases between the two ends. CDR3 residues: CASSYSIAITDTQYF. Written as DNA, the CDR3 is TGTGCCAGCAGTTACTCGATTGCCATCACAGATACGCAGTATTTT.